Shown below are 20 T cell receptor beta chains from a single sample sequenced in a study of T cell repertoires in cytomegalovirus infection. Their antigen targets remain unknown. TCRdb used MiXCR to reprocess the reads, holding one entry per CDR3 protein. The table records fewer than 850,000 distinct CDR3 sequences, approximately 32% of them present only once. The starting material was cultured CD8+ T cells from PBMCs, obtained from culture after CMV antigen stimulation. The receptors were sampled from a human donor in good health (CMV status not recorded). Some clones in this sample may be carry-over from other donors' samples.

With regard to this clonotype: Just one base apart from a much larger clone, this may be a read error. The rearrangement uses TRBV7-9 and TRBJ2-3; 7 nucleotides align to TRBD1. CDR3 size: 14 residues. V dropped 3 bases and J dropped 3; count of bases not matched to a gene: 3. Germline CDR1 is SEHNR and CDR2 is FQNEAQ (reference sequence). The CDR3 region is CASSLTGKTDTQYF. The DNA of the CDR3 is TGTGCCAGCAGCTTGACAGGGAAAACAGATACGCAGTATTTT.

The gene calls are TRBV5-4 and TRBJ1-1; no reliable D call. Germline V CDR1 and CDR2: SGHNT, YYREEE (reference sequence). This CDR3 comprises 14 residues. Trimming pared 1 base from V and 5 bases from J, leaving 12 bases between. The CDR3 nucleotides are TGTGCCAGCAGCTTGATGCCCGGGAGGACTGAAGCTTTCTTT. This encodes CASSLMPGRTEAFF.

There are a few counts of this clonotype. The rearrangement uses TRBV6-2 or TRBV6-3 and TRBJ2-7; TRBD1 or TRBD2 may be the D gene (5 bases each). V was clipped by 2 bases and J by 7 bases, with 15 bases between them. Per germline, CDR1 MNHEY and CDR2 SVGEGT. The CDR3 totals 14 residues. Here the CDR3 DNA reads TGTGCCAGCAGTTACGAACAGGAGGTAGGGGAGCAGTACTTC. Translating it yields CASSYEQEVGEQYF.

V is TRBV7-3 and J is TRBJ1-2; no reliable D call. Germline V CDR1 and CDR2: SGHTA, FQGTGA. V dropped 1 base and J dropped 1 base, with 13 bases sitting between them. This CDR3 spans 16 amino acids. For the CDR3, the DNA is TGTGCCAGCAGCTTAAGGGCCGCTGCGGGTAACTATGGCTACACCTTC. This sequence encodes CASSLRAAAGNYGYTF.

The chain joins TRBV12-5 to TRBJ2-5; D is uncertain. The germline CDR1 and CDR2 sequences are LGHNT and FRNRAP. Between the trimmed V and J ends, which lost 4 bases and 4 bases, there was a span of 22 bases. The CDR3 has 17 residues. CDR3 coding DNA: TGTGCTAGTGGTTGGAGAACGGACGGAGCTTTTGGAGAGACCCAGTACTTC. Translating gives CASGWRTDGAFGETQYF.

The genes are TRBV7-2 and TRBJ2-1, with 9 bases identical to TRBD1. The CDR3 runs to 14 residues. Germline V gene sequence: CDR1 SGHTA, CDR2 FQGNSA. V lost 5 bases to trimming and J lost 7 bases; unmatched junction nucleotides: 6. In DNA form, the CDR3 reads TGTGCCAGCAGCCAACGGGGGACAGGGAATGAGCAGTTCTTC. It specifies CASSQRGTGNEQFF. The whole variable domain, remainder taken from reference TRBV7-2 and TRBJ2-1, is GAGVSQSPSNKVTEKGKDVELRCDPISGHTALYWYRQSLGQGLEFLIYFQGNSAPDKSGLPSDRFSAERTGGSVSTLTIQRTQQEDSAVYLCASSQRGTGNEQFFGPGTRLTVL.

This clonotype was detected only a few times. The genes are TRBV29-1 and TRBJ2-3; 7 bases are a match to TRBD1. Per germline, CDR1 SQVTM and CDR2 ANQGSEA. The CDR3 spans 14 residues. CDR3 DNA sequence: TGCGGAACCAGGGGGACCGTTGGTGGAGATACGCAGTATTTT. This codes for CGTRGTVGGDTQYF.

The chain recombines TRBV28 with TRBJ2-7, with D perhaps given as TRBD1 or TRBD2 (5 bases each). V was cut by 6 bases and J by 6 bases, with 12 bases left in between. The CDR3 totals 12 residues. Germline V CDR1 and CDR2: MDHEN, SYDVKM. The CDR3 protein is CASSWGWGEQYV. The CDR3 coding sequence is TGTGCCAGCAGCTGGGGGTGGGGCGAGCAGTACGTC.

This clonotype turned up a few times. The chain has TRBV11-2 and TRBJ1-4; tentative D call: TRBD1 (6 bases). Between the trimmed V and J ends, which lost 5 bases and 6 bases, there was a span of 16 bases. Germline CDR1 and CDR2: SGHAT and FQNNGV. The CDR3 sequence is 15 residues long. This CDR3 is CASSTRSSGDEKLFF. For the CDR3, the DNA is TGTGCCAGCAGCACCCGTTCCTCAGGGGATGAAAAACTGTTTTTT.

In its sample, this clonotype was seen a few times. The J gene is TRBJ1-2, the V gene TRBV12-3 or TRBV12-4; tentative D call: TRBD1 (5 bases). The CDR3 is 14 amino acids. The V and J ends lost 1 base and 4 bases respectively, with 10 bases between them. The CDR3 here is CASSLGGLLYGYTF. The CDR3, as DNA: TGTGCCAGCAGTTTAGGGGGACTTCTCTATGGCTACACCTTC.

The gene calls are TRBV6-8 and TRBJ1-2, with D perhaps matching TRBD1 (5 bases). There are 15 residues in the CDR3. Germline CDR1 is MNHGY and CDR2 is SAAAGT. V was clipped by 5 bases and J by 8 bases, with 21 bases between them. Here the CDR3 reads CASSQPSGDPGGYTF. CDR3 bases: TGTGCCAGCAGTCAGCCCTCGGGGGACCCGGGGGGCTACACCTTC.

V and J are TRBV23-1 and TRBJ2-2; D is uncertain. TRBV23-1 is filed as an ORF, its function uncertain. Trimming took 7 bases from V and 1 from J, leaving 10 bases between them. This CDR3 has 14 amino acids. The CDR3 protein is CASTRSLNTGELFF. CDR3 DNA: TGCGCCAGCACAAGGAGTCTGAACACCGGGGAGCTGTTTTTT.

This clonotype has only a few counts. The chain recombines TRBV20-1 with TRBJ2-1; a weak D match, TRBD1 (6 bases). CDR1 and CDR2 (germline): DFQATT, SNEGSKA (reference sequence). The length of the CDR3 is 14 residues. V shed 1 base and J shed 8 bases, with 15 bases lying between them. The CDR3 protein is CSARGAGQIDEQFF. The CDR3 bases are TGCAGTGCTAGAGGGGCAGGACAGATCGATGAGCAGTTCTTC.

This clonotype was recorded a few times. The chain couples TRBV12-3 or TRBV12-4 to TRBJ2-1; D could derive from TRBD1 or TRBD2 (7 bases each). This CDR3 has 14 amino acids. The V end lost 7 bases, the J end lost 10 bases, and 20 bases lay between the germline ends. The CDR3 here is CASTQGGAEGEQFF. The CDR3 bases are TGTGCCAGCACCCAGGGGGGGGCAGAAGGAGAGCAGTTCTTC.

This clonotype was found a few times. This rearrangement joins TRBV2 to TRBJ1-5; D uncertain. The V end was cut by 4 bases, the J end by 7 bases, with 14 bases between. The germline CDR1 and CDR2 sequences are SNHLY and FYNNEI. The CDR3 runs 14 residues. This CDR3 reads CASSVGRDRQPQHF. The CDR3 DNA is TGTGCCAGCAGTGTCGGCCGGGATCGACAGCCCCAGCATTTT.

This chain joins TRBV7-9 and TRBJ2-1, with D uncertain. CDR3 length equals 16 residues. CDR1 SEHNR and CDR2 FQNEAQ come from the germline V gene (reference sequence). V lost 5 bases and J lost 10, with 24 bases in between. The CDR3 region is CASSPKGRKEFSEQFF. The CDR3 DNA is TGTGCCAGCAGCCCGAAGGGTCGTAAGGAGTTCAGCGAGCAGTTCTTC.

This clonotype was observed at least ten times. This chain connects TRBV7-3 to TRBJ2-5; D perhaps matches TRBD1 (6 bases). Trimming stripped 3 bases from V and 0 bases from J, with 14 bases between. The CDR3 is made up of 16 amino acids. Germline-derived CDR1 and CDR2 are SGHTA and FQGTGA. The CDR3 reads CASSLGAGRDQETQYF. The CDR3 DNA reads TGTGCCAGCAGCTTGGGGGCAGGGAGAGACCAAGAGACCCAGTACTTC.

J is TRBJ1-4 and V is TRBV7-9; D is possibly TRBD1 (5 bases). V lost 7 bases and J lost 7, with 19 bases in between. CDR3 length: 15 amino acids. In germline, CDR1 is SEHNR, CDR2 FQNEAQ (reference sequence). The CDR3 here is CASMLGRGVREKLFF. CDR3 bases: TGTGCCAGCATGCTAGGAAGGGGCGTCCGTGAAAAACTGTTTTTT.

The sample holds a few counts of this clonotype. The chain uses TRBV12-3 or TRBV12-4 and TRBJ2-1; weak D call: TRBD2 (6 bases). The CDR3 extends over 17 amino acids. Trimming removed 5 bases from V and 0 bases from J, with 17 bases in between. This CDR3 is CASSLGLGSSSYNEQFF. The CDR3 nucleotides read TGTGCCAGCAGTCTGGGACTGGGGTCGAGCTCCTACAATGAGCAGTTCTTC.

This clonotype was counted between two and nine times. The chain has TRBV24-1 and TRBJ1-2, with a weak D call TRBD1 (6 bases). The germline CDR1 and CDR2 sequences are KGHDR and SFDVKD. The germline V and J ends were trimmed by 3 bases and 7 bases, with 14 bases remaining between them. The CDR3 spans 14 residues. The CDR3: CATSDLTGNSGYTF. For the CDR3, the DNA is TGTGCCACCAGTGATCTAACAGGGAATTCTGGCTACACCTTC.